A selection of T cell receptor beta chains follows, all from one sample in a study of T cell responses to AZD1222 COVID-19 vaccine. Clones were sequenced by immunoSEQ multiplex PCR, and TCRdb holds only the in-frame ones, with some missing. Among 110,000 to 150,000 clones, 80% to 90% were seen once, and the ten largest hold under 3.5%. The material sequenced was peripheral blood, taken on day 0 of AZD1222 vaccination. These receptors all come from an adult in good health. CDR3s include the opening cysteine and the closing phenylalanine or tryptophan. D genes are given only for firm matches. Clone size, where shown, is once, few, many, or a class for clones that have expanded.

clone_size | j_call | d_call | v_call | cdr3_nt | cdr3_aa
. | TRBJ2-3 | . | TRBV6-5 | TGTGCCAGCAGTTACAGTACAGAACCGTACACAGATACGCAGTATTTT | CASSYSTEPYTDTQYF
. | TRBJ1-2 | . | TRBV5-1 | TGCGCCAGCAGCTTTGAGTCGAACTATGGCTACACCTTC | CASSFESNYGYTF
. | TRBJ1-4 | TRBD1 | TRBV5-6 | TGTGCCAGCAGCCGACAGGGGTTAAATGAAAAACTGTTTTTT | CASSRQGLNEKLFF
. | TRBJ1-4 | TRBD1 | TRBV5-1 | TGCGCCAGCAGCTTCGGGACAGGGGGACCAACTAATGAAAAACTGTTTTTT | CASSFGTGGPTNEKLFF
. | TRBJ2-3 | TRBD2 | TRBV7-8 | TGTGCCAGCAGCTTAGGGCCAACCCAGCGGGAGGGAACAGATACGCAGTATTTT | CASSLGPTQREGTDTQYF
. | TRBJ2-1 | TRBD1 | TRBV19 | TGTGCCAGTAGTATCCAGGGGGCGGCCAATGAGCAGTTCTTC | CASSIQGAANEQFF
. | TRBJ2-1 | . | TRBV7-2 | TGTGCCAGCAGCCCCCGGGGGATTACCTACAATGAGCAGTTCTTC | CASSPRGITYNEQFF
. | TRBJ1-2 | TRBD1 | TRBV10-2 | TGCGCCAGCACTGACAGGGGGTACGATGGCTACACCTTC | CASTDRGYDGYTF
once | TRBJ2-2 | TRBD2 | TRBV4-1 | TGCGCCAGCAAAATTAGCGGGAGGGGCACCGGGGAGCTGTTTTTT | CASKISGRGTGELFF
. | TRBJ1-2 | . | TRBV19 | TGTGCCAGTACCAAGGGACGGGGTGTCAACACCTTC | CASTKGRGVNTF
. | TRBJ1-2 | . | TRBV19 | TGTGCCAGTAGTACTCGGGACTATGGCTACACCTTC | CASSTRDYGYTF
. | TRBJ1-2 | . | TRBV19 | TGTGCCAGTAGCCATTCCGGGAGGCGGTATGGCTACACCTTC | CASSHSGRRYGYTF
once | TRBJ2-7 | . | TRBV20-1 | TGCAGTGCTAGTAGTGGGAGAGGCGAGCAGTACTTC | CSASSGRGEQYF
once | TRBJ1-5 | . | TRBV6-5 | TGTGCCAGCAGTTACTCGATAGGCAATCAGCCCCAGCATTTT | CASSYSIGNQPQHF
. | TRBJ2-1 | TRBD2 | TRBV5-6 | TGTGCCAGCAGCTTTCTCGGGACTAGTTTAAATGAGCAGTTCTTC | CASSFLGTSLNEQFF
. | TRBJ1-4 | . | TRBV7-9 | TGTGCCAGCAGCTTAGGGTACAGGGAGGGTGAAAAACTGTTTTTT | CASSLGYREGEKLFF
. | TRBJ1-1 | . | TRBV3-1/TRBV3-2 | TGTGCCAGCAGCCCCTTAACGGGACCCACTGAAGCTTTCTTT | CASSPLTGPTEAFF
. | TRBJ2-2 | TRBD2 | TRBV7-7 | TGTGCCACCACGGGGGGGGACACCGGGGAGCTGTTTTTT | CATTGGDTGELFF
. | TRBJ1-2 | TRBD1 | TRBV7-2 | TGTGCCAGCAGCACTATACCAGGGACAGGCTATGGCTACACCTTC | CASSTIPGTGYGYTF
. | TRBJ2-3 | TRBD2 | TRBV4-1 | TGCGCCAGCAGCCCTCAATACGGCGGGAGGGCCATTACAGATACGCAGTATTTT | CASSPQYGGRAITDTQYF
once | TRBJ2-1 | TRBD2 | TRBV9 | TGTGCCAGCAGCGTAGCGGGAGGAAGCTACAATGAGCAGTTCTTC | CASSVAGGSYNEQFF
. | TRBJ2-3 | . | TRBV25-1 | TGTGCCAGCAGTGAATTCAGAGTAACAGATACGCAGTATTTT | CASSEFRVTDTQYF
. | TRBJ2-2 | . | TRBV9 | TGTGCCAGCAGCTTTGGACAGACCGGGGAGCTGTTTTTT | CASSFGQTGELFF
. | TRBJ2-3 | . | TRBV5-1 | TGCGCCAGCAGCTCCGGGGAGAGGGCAGATACGCAGTATTTT | CASSSGERADTQYF
. | TRBJ2-7 | TRBD2 | TRBV6-5 | TGTGCCAGCAGTTTTTCCGCTAGCGGGGGCTACGAGCAGTACTTC | CASSFSASGGYEQYF
once | TRBJ1-4 | . | TRBV7-9 | TGTGCCAGCAGCTTATGGCTCCTGGGGGCTAATGAAAAACTGTTTTTT | CASSLWLLGANEKLFF
. | TRBJ1-1 | . | TRBV3-1/TRBV3-2 | TGTGCCAGCAGCCGGCAAGAGGTGACAGGAAAAGCTTTCTTT | CASSRQEVTGKAFF
. | TRBJ2-7 | TRBD2 | TRBV10-3 | TGTGCCATCAGTGATGGACTAGCGGGGTTAAGCGAGCAGTACTTC | CAISDGLAGLSEQYF
. | TRBJ1-2 | . | TRBV5-4 | TGTGCCAGCAGCCCGCGAGCGGGGAGCAACTATGGCTACACCTTC | CASSPRAGSNYGYTF
once | TRBJ2-2 | . | TRBV5-4 | TGTGCCAGCAGCTTGGCCCTCGGATTTAACACCGGGGAGCTGTTTTTT | CASSLALGFNTGELFF
. | TRBJ2-7 | . | TRBV4-3 | TGCGCCAGCAGCCAAGATCGAAAAAGGGGGACCTTGGGCACCTACGAGCAGTACTTC | CASSQDRKRGTLGTYEQYF
. | TRBJ1-4 | . | TRBV30 | TGTGCCAGGTCCCGGGACCTTAATGAAAAACTGTTTTTT | CARSRDLNEKLFF
. | TRBJ1-1 | TRBD1 | TRBV6-5 | TGTGCCAGCAAGCTGAACAGGGGGCCGACTGAAGCTTTCTTT | CASKLNRGPTEAFF
. | TRBJ2-1 | . | TRBV7-2 | TGTGCCAGCAGCTTAGGGGGCAGCCATTACTCCTACAATGAGCAGTTCTTC | CASSLGGSHYSYNEQFF
once | TRBJ1-1 | . | TRBV19 | TGTGCCAGTAGTCCGAGTGGGTGGATGAACACTGAAGCTTTCTTT | CASSPSGWMNTEAFF
. | TRBJ2-5 | TRBD1 | TRBV11-3 | TGTGCCAGCAGCTTAAGCGGACAGGGATCGAAGACCCAGTACTTC | CASSLSGQGSKTQYF
. | TRBJ2-5 | . | TRBV5-5 | TGTGCCAGCAGCTTGGGACCCTCCGGGACCCAGTACTTC | CASSLGPSGTQYF
. | TRBJ1-1 | . | TRBV7-3 | TGTGCCAGCAGCTTGGGCAGTCGATTATGGACTGAAGCTTTCTTT | CASSLGSRLWTEAFF
. | TRBJ1-1 | . | TRBV19 | TGTGCCAGTAGTATGCAGGGAGAAGCTTTCTTT | CASSMQGEAFF
once | TRBJ2-3 | . | TRBV21-1 | TGTGCCAGCAGCCAACCCGGTAGTAGCACAGATACGCAGTATTTT | CASSQPGSSTDTQYF
. | TRBJ1-2 | . | TRBV14 | TGTGCCAGCAGCCAACAGCCGGGCTCCTTTGATGGCTACACCTTC | CASSQQPGSFDGYTF
. | TRBJ2-2 | . | TRBV9 | TGTGCCAGCAGCGCGACAGGATCTTGGGGCGGGGAGCTGTTTTTT | CASSATGSWGGELFF
. | TRBJ1-2 | TRBD1 | TRBV6-5 | TGTGCCAGCAGTTGGGACAGAGTTAACTATGGCTACACCTTC | CASSWDRVNYGYTF
few | TRBJ2-4 | TRBD2 | TRBV7-9 | TGTGCCAGCAGCCTCCGGACTAGCGGGAGGCGGGACATTCAGTACTTC | CASSLRTSGRRDIQYF
. | TRBJ2-1 | . | TRBV5-4 | TGTGCCAGCAGCTTGGGGATCCACAATGAGCAGTTCTTC | CASSLGIHNEQFF
. | TRBJ2-3 | . | TRBV7-2 | TGTGCCAGCAGCTTACTCCTTCAGGGGCTCTCTTCCGGCACAGATACGCAGTATTTT | CASSLLLQGLSSGTDTQYF
few | TRBJ2-3 | . | TRBV9 | TGTGCCAGCGCTCCCGACGGTCCACCAGATACGCAGTATTTT | CASAPDGPPDTQYF
. | TRBJ2-2 | . | TRBV28 | TGTGCCAGCAGTTGGGGGACCGGGGAGCTGTTTTTT | CASSWGTGELFF
. | TRBJ2-7 | TRBD2 | TRBV4-2 | TGTGCCAGCAGCCCCGGAACACATATAGCGGGGCAATTTTACGAGCAGTACTTC | CASSPGTHIAGQFYEQYF
few | TRBJ1-2 | . | TRBV6-1 | TGTGCCAGCAGTGATCCGAGGGCAGCCAATTATGGCTACACCTTC | CASSDPRAANYGYTF
few | TRBJ2-3 | TRBD2 | TRBV6-4 | TGTGCCAGCAGTGAAAGCGGGGGGGCCACAGATACGCAGTATTTT | CASSESGGATDTQYF
. | TRBJ2-5 | TRBD2 | TRBV19 | TGTGCCAGTAGTAGAGGAGCGGGAGGGCCTGGGACCCAGTACTTC | CASSRGAGGPGTQYF
. | TRBJ1-5 | . | TRBV7-3 | TGTGCCAGCAGCTTGGGTCCTAATCAGCCCCAGCATTTT | CASSLGPNQPQHF
. | TRBJ1-6 | TRBD1 | TRBV6-2/TRBV6-3 | TGTGCCAGCAGTTACGAGAGGGGGCTGTGGAATTCACCCCTCCACTTT | CASSYERGLWNSPLHF
. | TRBJ1-6 | TRBD1 | TRBV7-6 | TGTGCCAGCAGCCGGGACAGTAATTCACCCCTCCACTTT | CASSRDSNSPLHF
once | TRBJ2-5 | . | TRBV6-5 | TGTGCCAGCAGGATCTTAGGGCGATTGTGGACCCAGTACTTC | CASRILGRLWTQYF
. | TRBJ1-5 | . | TRBV7-2 | TGTGCCAGCAGCTTAGTTAATAGCAATCAGCCCCAGCATTTT | CASSLVNSNQPQHF
. | TRBJ2-1 | . | TRBV9 | TGTGCCAGCAGCGTAGGGCAGGTGGGTTCGCAGTTCTTC | CASSVGQVGSQFF
. | TRBJ2-2 | TRBD2 | TRBV10-1 | TGCGCCAGCAGTGAGGCCGGGACTAGCGGGGAGCTCCGGGAGCTGTTTTTT | CASSEAGTSGELRELFF
. | TRBJ1-2 | . | TRBV6-6 | TGTGCCAGCAGTTCGTTAAAGGGGGTTGGTGGCTACACCTTC | CASSSLKGVGGYTF